This TCR beta chain was sequenced for a study of blood T cell repertoires in COVID-19. For the study at large: Collection of acute and convalescent COVID-19 samples took place in the United States, Italy and Spain.

Germline CDR1 MDHEN, CDR2 SYDVKM. This CDR3 region has 14 residues. Unmatched junction bases numbered 7, after V lost 3 bases and J lost 6 bases. In terms of age and location, participants ranged from roughly 18 to 89 years and lived in approximately 26 US areas. Assignment of participants to cohorts was predicated upon participant-reported clinical history. Per the authors' pipeline: Estimates of nucleated cell counts were drawn from the amplification of reference gene primers. Data came from immunoSEQ multiplex PCR; TCRdb stores just in-frame clones and leaves some out. That table supplies the V and J calls and clone size; D and trimming were determined from the DNA. Seen here are 270,000 or so clones, about 80% observed once, and the top ten hold 3.4%.

This rearrangement joins TRBV28 to TRBJ2-7; TRBD1 matches at 8 bases. The TCR was taken from a man aged 45-60 years who had recovered from COVID-19. Sequencing used PBMCs or T cells enriched from blood (not recorded which). The CDR3 nucleotides read TGTGCCAGCAGTTTCAGGGGGCGCAGGGTCGAGCAGTACTTC. It yields the protein CASSFRGRRVEQYF.